This is a list of T cell receptor beta chains from one sample in a study of CD8+ T cells in alopecia areata. Clones were sequenced by immunoSEQ multiplex PCR, and TCRdb holds only the in-frame ones, with some missing. This sample has about 160,000 clones, with more than 45% found just once. The sample taken for sequencing was CD4+ T cells sorted from blood. The receptor set was obtained from a human donor with alopecia areata. Both conserved end residues are part of each CDR3. The D gene is left open where the match is weak. Clone size is stated in some rows and not others, as once, few, many or a class when expanded.

TRBJ2-7	few	TRBD1	TRBV5-6	CASSPTGKAYEQYF	TGTGCCAGCAGTCCGACAGGGAAGGCCTACGAGCAGTACTTC
TRBJ1-1	few	NA	TRBV2	CASSPLESFF	TGTGCCAGCAGTCCGCTTGAGTCTTTCTTT
TRBJ2-7	once	NA	TRBV11-2	CASSLDLEQYF	TGTGCCAGCAGCCTCGACCTAGAGCAGTACTTC
TRBJ2-3	NA	NA	TRBV7-2	CASSLGGTSTDTQYF	TGTGCCAGCAGCTTAGGGGGTACTAGCACAGATACGCAGTATTTT
TRBJ1-2	NA	NA	TRBV27	CASSYRTTSYGYTF	TGTGCCAGCAGTTACCGGACGACCTCGTATGGCTACACCTTC
TRBJ1-4	NA	NA	TRBV29-1	CSVRVYSEKLFF	TGCAGCGTTAGGGTGTATAGTGAAAAACTGTTTTTT
TRBJ2-3	NA	TRBD1	TRBV2	CASSAEDRGNTQYF	TGTGCCAGCAGTGCCGAGGACAGGGGAAATACGCAGTATTTT
TRBJ2-5	NA	TRBD2	TRBV29-1	CSVVPQPGTSGGETQYF	TGCAGCGTTGTCCCTCAACCCGGGACTAGCGGGGGAGAGACCCAGTACTTC
TRBJ2-7	few	TRBD1	TRBV29-1	CSVDEQGSGYEQYF	TGCAGCGTGGACGAACAGGGGTCGGGGTACGAGCAGTACTTC
TRBJ1-1	few	NA	TRBV5-6	CASSLVAREAFF	TGTGCCAGCAGCTTGGTCGCCCGTGAAGCTTTCTTT
TRBJ1-1	NA	NA	TRBV29-1	CSVGTLMNTEAFF	TGCAGCGTGGGGACGTTGATGAACACTGAAGCTTTCTTT
TRBJ2-7	NA	TRBD1	TRBV28	CASRTGQGDEQYF	TGTGCCAGCCGTACGGGACAGGGGGACGAGCAGTACTTC
TRBJ2-7	NA	NA	TRBV2	CASSRGQTLYEQYF	TGTGCCAGCAGTAGGGGACAAACACTCTACGAGCAGTACTTC
TRBJ2-5	NA	TRBD2	TRBV4-2	CASSQDPSGTETQYF	TGTGCCAGCAGCCAAGATCCTAGCGGGACTGAGACCCAGTACTTC
TRBJ2-3	NA	NA	TRBV9	CASSGGGSNTDTQYF	TGTGCCAGCAGCGGAGGAGGGTCCAACACAGATACGCAGTATTTT
TRBJ2-7	NA	NA	TRBV29-1	CSTRSSPYEQYF	TGCAGCACCAGAAGTTCCCCCTACGAGCAGTACTTC
TRBJ2-7	NA	TRBD2	TRBV6-5	CASSYNYAGGNEQYF	TGTGCCAGCAGTTATAATTACGCGGGGGGGAACGAGCAGTACTTC
TRBJ2-1	few	TRBD2	TRBV19	CASSIGAGAYNEQFF	TGTGCCAGTAGTATAGGGGCGGGAGCCTACAATGAGCAGTTCTTC
TRBJ2-2	few	TRBD1	TRBV7-3	CASSSVGQSKGELFF	TGTGCCAGCAGCTCCGTGGGACAGAGTAAAGGGGAGCTGTTTTTT
TRBJ2-3	NA	NA	TRBV4-1	CASSQEGPPGHRTDTQYF	TGCGCCAGCAGCCAAGAAGGCCCCCCGGGACACCGCACAGATACGCAGTATTTT
TRBJ2-7	few	NA	TRBV27	CASRQSSYPSYEQYF	TGTGCCAGTAGGCAGTCCTCCTATCCCTCATACGAGCAGTACTTC
TRBJ1-2	NA	NA	TRBV29-1	CSVELGTPLGYTF	TGCAGCGTTGAATTGGGGACCCCTCTTGGCTACACCTTC
TRBJ2-1	few	NA	TRBV7-9	CASSLEEREQFF	TGTGCCAGCAGCTTAGAGGAGAGGGAGCAGTTCTTC
TRBJ2-5	NA	NA	TRBV7-2	CASSLVGGREETQYF	TGTGCCAGCAGCTTAGTCGGAGGTCGAGAGGAGACCCAGTACTTC
TRBJ2-4	NA	TRBD1	TRBV27	CASSTRTGWDIQYF	TGTGCCAGCAGTACCCGGACAGGGTGGGACATTCAGTACTTC
TRBJ1-2	NA	TRBD1	TRBV4-1	CASSQRDSRGYTF	TGCGCCAGCAGCCAAAGGGACAGTAGGGGCTACACCTTC
TRBJ1-5	NA	TRBD1	TRBV7-8	CASSLEFQGDQPQHF	TGTGCCAGCAGCTTAGAATTCCAGGGGGATCAGCCCCAGCATTTT
TRBJ2-7	few	TRBD1	TRBV29-1	CSVARTSTGGHSYEQYF	TGCAGCGTTGCCCGGACCTCGACAGGGGGCCACTCCTACGAGCAGTACTTC
TRBJ2-1	few	TRBD1	TRBV28	CASRPGQTSNEQFF	TGTGCCAGCAGGCCGGGACAGACCTCCAATGAGCAGTTCTTC
TRBJ1-2	NA	NA	TRBV5-1	CASRRGGTYGYTF	TGCGCCAGCAGGAGAGGTGGGACCTATGGCTACACCTTC
TRBJ2-2	NA	NA	TRBV19	CASSIQGTFGWKDTGELFF	TGTGCCAGTAGTATTCAGGGGACCTTCGGATGGAAGGACACCGGGGAGCTGTTTTTT
TRBJ2-7	NA	TRBD1	TRBV29-1	CSVRTGVGEQYF	TGCAGCGTACGGACAGGGGTTGGCGAGCAGTACTTC
TRBJ2-7	once	NA	TRBV6-6	CASSTNYEQYF	TGTGCCAGCAGTACGAACTACGAGCAGTACTTC